The 21 T cell receptor beta chains reported below all come from one sample, sequenced in a study of T cells after posttransplantation cyclophosphamide. Method: immunoSEQ multiplex PCR; TCRdb's copy keeps in-frame clones and lacks some. This sample has tens of thousands of clones, each found more than once. What was sequenced was PBMCs. The origin of the receptors is a man aged 45-65 years in good health, CMV-negative, and a related stem cell transplant donor.

In its sample, this clone was seen many times. V and J are TRBV25-1 and TRBJ1-1, with 7 bases that match TRBD1. Trimming at V came to 3 bases and at J to 4 bases, leaving 11 bases not matched to a gene. This CDR3 is built from 16 residues. Germline values: CDR1 MGHDK, CDR2 SYGVNS. The CDR3 protein is CASSDPRQGSGTEAFF. CDR3 DNA: TGTGCCAGCAGTGACCCTCGACAGGGTTCGGGCACTGAAGCTTTCTTT.

The chain employs TRBV12-5 and TRBJ2-1, with TRBD2 as a possible D gene (5 bases). This CDR3 spans 16 amino acids. The V gene's germline CDR1 is LGHNT and CDR2 FRNRAP. The V gene lost 0 bases and the J gene lost 7 bases, with 16 bases spanning the gap. The DNA for the CDR3 is TGTGCTAGTGGTTTGGTAATTTCCTCGCGAGGGAATGAGCAGTTCTTC. It specifies CASGLVISSRGNEQFF.

This clone was seen at least ten times. This chain uses TRBV2 with TRBJ2-6, with 9 nucleotides matching TRBD1. This CDR3 contains 17 residues. J was trimmed by 0 bases and V by 6 bases; bases with no gene match: 6. The germline V gene encodes CDR1 SNHLY and CDR2 FYNNEI. The CDR3 nucleotides read TGTGCCAGCAGAGGGACAGGGACCACCTCTGGGGCCAACGTCCTGACTTTC. Residues: CASRGTGTTSGANVLTF.

This clone was seen many times. J is TRBJ2-2 and V is TRBV7-9; TRBD2 is a possible D gene (5 bases). V was cut by 5 bases and J by 8 bases, with 18 bases left in between. This CDR3 has 15 amino acids. Germline V gene data show CDR1 as SEHNR and CDR2 as FQNEAQ (reference sequence). CDR3 region: CASSARTPRVGELFF. Here the CDR3 DNA reads TGTGCCAGCAGCGCACGCACCCCGCGGGTAGGGGAGCTGTTTTTT.

Many counts were recorded for this clone. This chain connects TRBV10-3 to TRBJ1-3; a weak D match, TRBD1 (5 bases). The CDR3 has 14 residues. V was cut by 3 bases and J by 8 bases, with 14 bases left in between. Germline V CDR1 and CDR2: ENHRY, SYGVKD. CDR3 amino acids: CAISEARQGDTIYF. The CDR3 coding sequence is TGTGCCATCAGTGAAGCCCGTCAGGGTGACACCATATATTTT.

This clone was observed a handful of times. The chain uses TRBV2 and TRBJ2-5, with TRBD1 identical over 9 bases. Looked up from germline, CDR1 is SNHLY and CDR2 is FYNNEI. V was clipped by 10 bases and J by 2 bases; unmatched bases: 8. The CDR3 length is 14 residues. The chain's CDR3 is CATSGQGQQETQYF. CDR3 DNA: TGTGCCACCAGCGGACAGGGGCAACAAGAGACCCAGTACTTC.

This clone was seen more than once but under ten times. The V call is TRBV27, the J call TRBJ1-6; D may be TRBD1 (6 bases). This CDR3 contains 15 residues. Germline-derived CDR1 and CDR2 are MNHEY and SMNVEV (reference sequence). V was trimmed by 5 bases and J by 8 bases, leaving 16 bases between them. The CDR3 sequence is CASSPRQAGDSPLHF. The DNA for the CDR3 is TGTGCCAGCAGTCCCAGACAGGCTGGGGATTCACCCCTCCACTTT.

Many counts were recorded for this clone. The V and J genes are TRBV19 and TRBJ1-4; 7 bases match TRBD1. This CDR3 has 15 amino acids. From germline, CDR1 is LNHDA and CDR2 SQIVND (reference sequence). The V segment lost 4 bases and the J segment 7 bases; nucleotides outside the gene matches: 9. DNA for the CDR3: TGTGCCAGTAGTAATCAAGGACAGGAGGGTGAAAAACTGTTTTTT. Translating gives CASSNQGQEGEKLFF.

This clone was counted ten times or more. The chain has TRBV5-1 and TRBJ2-1; perhaps TRBD2 as D (6 bases). V was trimmed by 4 bases and J by 0 bases, leaving 17 bases between them. CDR1 and CDR2 (germline): SGHRS, YFSETQ. The CDR3 covers 17 residues. CDR3 loop: CASSARLVENSYNEQFF. The CDR3 DNA reads TGCGCCAGCAGCGCCAGACTAGTTGAAAACTCCTACAATGAGCAGTTCTTC.

This clone was detected ten times or more. The V gene is TRBV4-3, the J gene TRBJ1-2; D perhaps matches TRBD1 (6 bases). This CDR3 is 16 amino acids long. The V end was cut by 4 bases, the J end by 6 bases, with 21 bases between. CDR1 is LGHNA, CDR2 YSLEER, per germline. The DNA of the CDR3 is TGCGCCAGCAGCCTAGCTGGACAGCAAATTGGGAATGGCTACACCTTC. Its protein is CASSLAGQQIGNGYTF.

Ten or more counts support this clone. The sample holds other DNA sequences that translate to the same CDR3. The chain joins TRBV5-1 to TRBJ2-5, with 8 bases matching TRBD2. This CDR3 has 15 residues. CDR1 is SGHRS, CDR2 YFSETQ, per germline. V gave up 4 bases and J gave up 5 bases; unmatched junction bases: 10. CDR3 region: CASSHRGGPRETQYF. CDR3 in DNA: TGCGCCAGCAGCCACCGGGGGGGGCCCAGGGAGACCCAGTACTTC.

This clone was seen repeatedly, ten times or more. V and J are TRBV5-1 and TRBJ1-1, with 9 bases lining up with TRBD1. In germline, CDR1 is SGHRS, CDR2 YFSETQ. Losses at the gene ends were 2 bases for V and 3 bases for J; bases not matched to a gene: 5. CDR3 size: 15 residues. CDR3 region: CASSFGTGRDTEAFF. In nucleotides, the CDR3 is TGCGCCAGCAGCTTCGGGACAGGGAGGGACACTGAAGCTTTCTTT.

The rearrangement uses TRBV11-2 and TRBJ2-5, with TRBD1 matching over 7 bases. TRBJ2-7 matches the DNA end more closely, so the J call is doubtful. Germline V lookup: CDR1 SGHAT, CDR2 FQNNGV. The CDR3 spans 14 residues. CDR3 loop: CASSFNRGSYEQYF. In DNA form, the CDR3 reads TGTGCCAGCAGCTTCAACAGGGGATCCTACGAGCAGTACTTC.

This clone was seen only a few times. V usage is TRBV7-9 and J usage is TRBJ1-6; D ambiguous. The CDR3 extends over 16 amino acids. Germline loops: CDR1 SEHNR, CDR2 FQNEAQ (reference sequence). The V end was cut by 4 bases, the J end by 3 bases, with 13 bases between. Here the CDR3 reads CASSYALASYNSPLHF. The CDR3 nucleotides are TGTGCCAGCAGCTATGCGCTAGCCAGCTATAATTCACCCCTCCACTTT.

This clone was seen many times. The chain links TRBV19 to TRBJ2-1; TRBD2 agrees at 16 bases. V trimming: 9 bases; J trimming: 8 bases; junction bases outside the gene matches: 7. This CDR3 is 15 amino acids long. The germline gives CDR1 LNHDA, CDR2 SQIVND (reference sequence). DNA of the CDR3: TGTGCCAGCACCCTGGGACTAGCGGGAGGGGATGAGCAGTTCTTC. This gives the protein CASTLGLAGGDEQFF.

In this sample, this clone turned up many times. This chain links TRBV7-2 with TRBJ1-2; weak D call: TRBD1 (6 bases). This CDR3 has 12 residues. The V end lost 5 bases, the J end lost 4 bases, and 8 bases lay between the germline ends. Germline V gives CDR1 SGHTA, CDR2 FQGNSA. The DNA of the CDR3 is TGTGCCAGCAGCAAACAGGGCTATGGCTACACCTTC. Amino acid sequence: CASSKQGYGYTF.

This rearrangement joins TRBV9 to TRBJ1-1; D not certain. The germline gives CDR1 SGDLS, CDR2 YYNGEE. Trimming took off 4 bases at V and 1 base at J, with 14 bases between the two ends. The CDR3 is 15 amino acids. Written as DNA, the CDR3 is TGTGCCAGCAGCACAAAGGTGGAGGCGAACACTGAAGCTTTCTTT. Its translation is CASSTKVEANTEAFF.

V gene TRBV7-9 combines with J gene TRBJ2-5, with 11 bases matching TRBD1. Trimming removed 3 bases from V and 5 bases from J; junction bases left unmatched: 5. CDR3 length equals 15 residues. The V gene's germline CDR1 is SEHNR and CDR2 FQNEAQ (reference sequence). CDR3 residues: CASSFGQGAGETQYF. The CDR3 DNA reads as TGTGCCAGCAGCTTCGGACAGGGGGCGGGGGAGACCCAGTACTTC.

The sample holds many counts of this clone. The chain uses TRBV6-5 and TRBJ2-7; D may be TRBD2 (6 bases). The CDR3 is 16 residues long. Per the germline V gene, CDR1 is MNHEY and CDR2 is SVGAGI. With 2 bases removed from V and 2 bases from J, the gap between germline ends came to 16 bases. The CDR3 is CASSYAPGGAAYEQYF. The CDR3 nucleotides are TGTGCCAGCAGTTACGCCCCAGGAGGGGCGGCCTACGAGCAGTACTTC.

This clone was picked up many times. The V call is TRBV27, the J call TRBJ2-2; 10 nucleotides line up with TRBD1. The CDR3 contains 15 residues. The V segment lost 2 bases and the J segment 6 bases; nucleotides outside the gene matches: 3. Germline V gene lookup returns CDR1 MNHEY and CDR2 SMNVEV (reference sequence). In DNA form, the CDR3 reads TGTGCCAGCAGTTTAGGGACAGGGGTACCCGGGGAGCTGTTTTTT. Protein sequence: CASSLGTGVPGELFF.

This clone was observed a handful of times. Other DNA sequences in the sample encode the same CDR3. The chain joins TRBV11-2 to TRBJ2-7, with 10 bases lining up with TRBD2. CDR1 is SGHAT, CDR2 FQNNGV, per germline. This CDR3 is 16 amino acids long. V lost 5 bases and J lost 0; bases outside the gene matches: 7. Written as DNA, the CDR3 is TGTGCCAGCAGCCGCGGACTAGCGGCGGTCTCCTACGAGCAGTACTTC. This gives the protein CASSRGLAAVSYEQYF.